This T cell receptor beta chain originates from a study of tumor-infiltrating lymphocytes in primary liver carcinoma. Study background: Tumors were staged T1-T3 N0M0 and measured roughly 4 to 10 cm across. Tissue type made little difference to sample yields of roughly 3.65 to 7.5 million productive TCRbeta reads. Broader study findings: Between tumor regions, pairs overlapped more than tumor-adjacent and tumor-blood pairs did.

For blood RNA, unsorted whole blood served as the source, and germline DNA was extracted too. Points on this clonotype: Its specificity is unknown.

TCR beta cDNA was made from 400 to 500 ng total RNA with a constant-region primer. Slightly modified ARM-PCR, run as three nested multiplex PCR rounds, produced the TCR beta libraries. Each of the first two PCR rounds ran about 9 cycles with TRBV1-TRBV30 forward and C-beta reverse primers. TCRdb used MiXCR to reprocess the multiplex PCR reads, holding one entry per CDR3 protein. The table includes 190,000 or so distinct CDR3 sequences, almost 65% detected once. Losses at the gene ends were 4 bases for V and 3 bases for J; bases not matched to a gene: 4. CDR3 length: 13 amino acids. CDR1 and CDR2 (germline): SGHRS, YFSETQ.

The gene calls are TRBV5-1 and TRBJ2-7; 7 nucleotides match TRBD2. The sequencing sample was made of peripheral blood. This sequence originates from a woman aged 55 to 70 with primary liver carcinoma and hepatitis B virus infection. This CDR3 reads CASSKREGYEQYF. CDR3 bases: TGCGCCAGCAGCAAGCGGGAAGGCTACGAGCAGTACTTC.